These 20 T cell receptor beta chains were sequenced from one sample in a study of blood T cell repertoires in COVID-19. Profiling relied on immunoSEQ multiplex PCR, and the TCRdb table lists in-frame clones only, not all of them. The sample records under 250,000 clones, around nine tenths being singletons. The sequenced sample was peripheral blood. The receptor set was obtained from a man in his sixties with COVID-19, enrolled during active disease.

V usage is TRBV19 and J usage is TRBJ1-5, with 7 bases fitting TRBD1. The CDR3 runs 15 residues. Germline loops: CDR1 LNHDA, CDR2 SQIVND (reference sequence). Germline trimming cut 4 bases from V and 4 bases from J; bases unmatched to any gene: 7. DNA for the CDR3: TGTGCCAGTAGTACCTCCGGGACAGAAAATCAGCCCCAGCATTTT. It specifies CASSTSGTENQPQHF.

V is TRBV2 and J is TRBJ2-7; possible D gene TRBD2, 6 bases. Trimming removed 7 bases at V and 4 bases at J, with 14 bases between. CDR3 length: 13 amino acids. Germline lookup yields CDR1 SNHLY and CDR2 FYNNEI. The chain's CDR3 is CASKRGGEYEQYF. CDR3 nucleotide sequence: TGTGCCAGCAAAAGGGGAGGAGAATACGAGCAGTACTTC. The whole variable domain, remainder taken from reference TRBV2 and TRBJ2-7, is EPEVTQTPSHQVTQMGQEVILRCVPISNHLYFYWYRQILGQKVEFLVSFYNNEISEKSEIFDDQFSVERPDGSNFTLKIRSTKLEDSAMYFCASKRGGEYEQYFGPGTRLTVT.

CDR3 DNA: TGTGCCAGCAGCCAAGATGGGACTAGCGGGAGCTCCTACAATGAGCAGTTCTTC. Translating gives CASSQDGTSGSSYNEQFF. The V call is TRBV14, the J call TRBJ2-1; 14 bases are a match to TRBD2. V shed 0 bases and J 0 bases; nucleotides not matched to a gene: 1. The germline V gene has CDR1 SGHDN and CDR2 FVKESK. The CDR3 is 18 residues long.

The chain is built from TRBV2 and TRBJ1-5; 9 nucleotides align to TRBD1. The germline gives CDR1 SNHLY, CDR2 FYNNEI. This CDR3 contains 15 residues. The V and J ends lost 3 bases and 2 bases, in that order; junction bases with no gene match: 2. Here the CDR3 DNA reads TGTGCCAGCAGTGATAGGACAGGGGGCAATCAGCCCCAGCATTTT. Its translation is CASSDRTGGNQPQHF.

The genes are TRBV28 and TRBJ2-5; TRBD2 matches 8 bases. The CDR3 contains 13 residues. Germline lookup yields CDR1 MDHEN and CDR2 SYDVKM. V lost 3 bases, J lost 5 bases, and 2 bases stayed unmatched. The CDR3 nucleotides are TGTGCCAGCAGTTTGGGCGGGAGGGAGACCCAGTACTTC. Translating gives CASSLGGRETQYF.

This clone is a singleton in its sample. The chain uses TRBV3-1 (or the pseudogene TRBV3-2) and TRBJ1-2, with no clear D. The CDR3 contains 13 residues. The V and J ends lost 4 bases and 0 bases respectively, with 6 bases between them. The germline CDR1 and CDR2 sequences are LGHDT and YNNKEL (reference sequence). The CDR3 DNA follows: TGTGCCAGCAGCCCGGGAGCTAACTATGGCTACACCTTC. This sequence encodes CASSPGANYGYTF.

The CDR3 DNA reads as TGTGCCAGCTCACCAGCCAGGGCTGAAGCTTTCTTT. Translating it yields CASSPARAEAFF. This sequence joins TRBV18 and TRBJ1-1; possibly TRBD1 for D (5 bases). CDR1 KGHSH and CDR2 LQKENI come from the germline V gene. The V end lost 2 bases, the J end lost 6 bases, and 7 bases lay between the germline ends. This CDR3 has 12 residues.

This clone was counted a single time. The chain uses TRBV2 and TRBJ2-7; 8 bases line up with TRBD1. The V gene end was trimmed by 7 bases and the J gene end by 3 bases; junction bases not matched to a gene: 17. The germline gives CDR1 SNHLY, CDR2 FYNNEI. The CDR3 consists of 17 residues. The CDR3 coding sequence is TGTGCCAGCACGCGGTCAGGGGGCTCCACGGGTTTCTACGAGCAGTACTTC. Protein: CASTRSGGSTGFYEQYF.

This clone was picked up a small number of times. The rearrangement joins TRBV9 to TRBJ2-1, with TRBD2 matching over 12 bases. V lost 0 bases to trimming and J lost 5 bases; unmatched junction nucleotides: 3. Germline CDR1 and CDR2: SGDLS and YYNGEE. This CDR3 spans 16 amino acids. The CDR3 DNA reads as TGTGCCAGCAGCGTAGAACTAGCGGGAGGAAACAATGAGCAGTTCTTC. Its protein product is CASSVELAGGNNEQFF.

The chain joins TRBV6-5 to TRBJ2-5; D ambiguous. Trimming took 6 bases from V and 2 from J, leaving 4 bases between them. The CDR3 consists of 11 residues. Germline lookup yields CDR1 MNHEY and CDR2 SVGAGI. In DNA form, the CDR3 reads TGTGCCAGCAGGCTACAAGAGACCCAGTACTTC. It translates to CASRLQETQYF.

The V gene is TRBV5-1, the J gene TRBJ2-1; 10 bases are a match to TRBD2. Germline CDR1 and CDR2: SGHRS and YFSETQ. The CDR3 contains 16 residues. V lost 3 bases to trimming and J lost 4 bases; unmatched junction nucleotides: 7. Written as DNA, the CDR3 is TGCGCCAGCAGCTCCGGGGTAGCGGGGGGATACAATGAGCAGTTCTTC. Its translation: CASSSGVAGGYNEQFF.

V and J are TRBV15 and TRBJ2-2, with TRBD1 as a possible D gene (5 bases). Trimming took 1 base from V and 2 from J, leaving 17 bases between them. The V gene's germline CDR1 is LNHNV and CDR2 YYDKDF (reference sequence). The CDR3 has 18 residues. The CDR3 is CATSRAQVGRLNTGELFF. CDR3 nucleotides: TGTGCCACCAGCAGAGCCCAAGTGGGGCGGCTAAACACCGGGGAGCTGTTTTTT. The complete variable domain, with remaining parts taken from reference TRBV15 and TRBJ2-2, reads DAMVIQNPRYQVTQFGKPVTLSCSQTLNHNVMYWYQQKSSQAPKLLFHYYDKDFNNEADTPDNFQSRRPNTSFCFLDIRSPGLGDTAMYLCATSRAQVGRLNTGELFFGEGSRLTVL.

CDR3 in amino acids: CASSVDLGGSGGNTIYF. The DNA for the CDR3 is TGTGCCAGCAGCGTAGATTTAGGGGGATCGGGCGGAAACACCATATATTTT. The chain has TRBV9 and TRBJ1-3; a possible D gene is TRBD1 (6 bases). The germline V and J ends were trimmed by 0 bases and 4 bases, with 17 bases remaining between them. The CDR3 extends over 17 amino acids. Germline values: CDR1 SGDLS, CDR2 YYNGEE.

The rearrangement joins TRBV5-4 to TRBJ1-1, with 7 nucleotides matching TRBD1. CDR3 size: 16 residues. J gave up 3 bases and V 0 bases, and 8 bases lay outside the gene matches. CDR1 is SGHNT and CDR2 is YYREEE in the germline V gene (reference sequence). The CDR3 DNA is TGTGCCAGCAGCTTGGGCGGGACAGATTTCTACACTGAAGCTTTCTTT. Protein: CASSLGGTDFYTEAFF.

The chain has TRBV6-6 and TRBJ1-1, with 10 nucleotides matching TRBD1. The CDR3 consists of 18 residues. V lost 5 bases, J lost 5 bases, and 17 bases stayed unmatched. From germline, CDR1 is MNHNY and CDR2 SVGAGI (reference sequence). DNA for the CDR3: TGTGCCAGCAGTCCAGCAGGGGGACAGGGGATGGTGGCAACTGAAGCTTTCTTT. Protein sequence: CASSPAGGQGMVATEAFF.

V and J are TRBV2 and TRBJ2-3; maybe TRBD2 (5 bases). The germline gives CDR1 SNHLY, CDR2 FYNNEI. The CDR3 loop spans 15 amino acids. V shed 0 bases and J shed 2 bases, with 9 bases lying between them. The CDR3 region is CASSEAGVNTDTQYF. DNA for the CDR3: TGTGCCAGCAGTGAAGCCGGGGTGAACACAGATACGCAGTATTTT.

The CDR3 sequence: CASSQAGGTGVVANYGYTF. The DNA of the CDR3 is TGCGCCAGCAGCCAAGCCGGCGGGACAGGGGTAGTAGCTAACTATGGCTACACCTTC. V is TRBV4-1 and J is TRBJ1-2; TRBD1 agrees at 10 bases. Germline V gene sequence: CDR1 MGHRA, CDR2 YSYEKL. The J segment lost 0 bases and the V segment lost 1 base, leaving 11 bases of the junction unmatched. The CDR3 covers 19 residues.

This chain joins TRBV4-1 and TRBJ1-4; D gene uncertain. V lost 0 bases and J lost 4, with 18 bases in between. Germline CDR1 MGHRA, CDR2 YSYEKL. The CDR3 contains 18 residues. The CDR3 sequence is CASSQDSDGEPDNEKLFF. CDR3 DNA: TGCGCCAGCAGCCAAGACAGCGACGGAGAGCCGGATAATGAAAAACTGTTTTTT.

This clone was counted ten times or more. This chain joins TRBV9 and TRBJ2-2; tentative D call: TRBD1 (5 bases). Germline CDR1 and CDR2: SGDLS and YYNGEE. Trimming shortened V by 0 bases and J by 4 bases, and 10 bases separated the two germline ends. The CDR3 covers 15 residues. As DNA, the CDR3 is TGTGCCAGCAGCGTAGGGCAGGGTTCCACCGGGGAGCTGTTTTTT. It translates to CASSVGQGSTGELFF.

The V call is TRBV6-6, the J call TRBJ1-4; TRBD1 aligns across 8 bases. Germline trimming cut 6 bases from V and 6 bases from J; bases unmatched to any gene: 6. The CDR3 length is 14 residues. Germline lookup yields CDR1 MNHNY and CDR2 SVGAGI (reference sequence). DNA for the CDR3: TGTGCCAGCAGCACGGACAGGGATGATGAAAAACTGTTTTTT. It codes for CASSTDRDDEKLFF.